This TCR beta chain was observed in a study of T cells in Graves' hyperthyroidism and ophthalmopathy. The wider study: Peripheral blood draws took place at initial diagnosis, ahead of any treatment.

The germline CDR1 and CDR2 sequences are MNHEY and SMNVEV (reference sequence). Trimming took 10 bases from V and 2 from J, leaving 18 bases between them. CDR3 length equals 15 residues. Active moderate-to-severe ophthalmopathy, Clinical Activity Score at least 3, NOSPECS at least 4, under 3 months' duration. Amplification of TCR beta CDR3 regions was performed using RNA transcripts as template. With the HTBI primer set, the TCR CDR3 went through a first round of RT-PCR. TCRdb itself ran the multiplex PCR reads through MiXCR, one entry per CDR3 protein. The data show about 520,000 distinct CDR3 sequences, with roughly a quarter seen just once and around 11% held by the top ten. This clonotype was detected ten times or more.

This sequence joins TRBV27 and TRBJ1-5; D perhaps matches TRBD1 (5 bases). The source material was blood. This TCR was sampled from a woman aged 25 to 39 with Graves' ophthalmopathy. The CDR3 nucleotides read TGTGCCAACCCGCTAGGGGACGGTGGCAATCAGCCCCAGCATTTT. This sequence encodes CANPLGDGGNQPQHF.